These T cell receptor beta chains were read from a single sample in a study of glioma-infiltrating T cells after dendritic cell vaccination. The assay was immunoSEQ multiplex PCR, and TCRdb's table has in-frame clones only and misses some. Seen here are around 60,000 clones, approximately 89% observed once, and the top ten hold around a tenth. Here the sequenced sample was blood, taken after dendritic cell vaccination. The receptors derive from a human donor with glioblastoma. Both conserved end residues are part of each CDR3. The order of the fields is J gene, D gene, clone size, V gene, CDR3 DNA, CDR3 protein. A D gene is named only where the DNA matches it firmly. The size field is filled for only some rows; it gives once, few, many or a size class.

TRBJ2-7 | TRBD1 | - | TRBV10-1 | TGCGCCAGCAGTGAGTCGACAGGGACCTACGAGCAGTACTTC | CASSESTGTYEQYF
TRBJ1-2 | TRBD1 | - | TRBV7-2 | TGTGCCAGCAGCTCGCCATGGGGGACAGACCGATCTAACTATGGCTACACCTTC | CASSSPWGTDRSNYGYTF
TRBJ2-1 | TRBD1 | - | TRBV11-1 | TGTGCCAGCACAAACGGTCCCCCAGGGGGTAACAATGAGCAGTTCTTC | CASTNGPPGGNNEQFF
TRBJ2-1 | TRBD2 | - | TRBV30 | TGTGCCTGGAGCGTCGCTCTAGCGGGGGGGAATGAGCAGTTCTTC | CAWSVALAGGNEQFF
TRBJ1-2 | - | - | TRBV6-1 | TGTGCCAGCAGTGAGGGGAGCTATGGCTACACCTTC | CASSEGSYGYTF
TRBJ1-1 | TRBD1 | - | TRBV11-3 | TGTGCCAGCAGTGAATCTCCGGGACAGGGTGAAGCTTTCTTT | CASSESPGQGEAFF
TRBJ1-1 | - | - | TRBV9 | TGTGCCAGCAGCGTAGCCCCCCTGGGGGAGGGCACTGAAGCTTTCTTT | CASSVAPLGEGTEAFF
TRBJ2-4 | - | few | TRBV6-6 | TGTGCCAGCAGGGCCGAAAACATTCAGTACTTC | CASRAENIQYF
TRBJ1-6 | TRBD1 | - | TRBV30 | TGTGCCTACTCGACAGGGGGGAATTCACCCCTCCACTTT | CAYSTGGNSPLHF
TRBJ1-2 | - | - | TRBV2 | TGTGCCAGCAGGTCAACTACTGGAGGCTATGGCTACACCTTC | CASRSTTGGYGYTF
TRBJ2-1 | TRBD2 | once | TRBV19 | TGTGCCAGTAGTACCTCTTCGTGGACTAGCGGGGGGGAATACAATGAGCAGTTCTTC | CASSTSSWTSGGEYNEQFF
TRBJ2-7 | - | - | TRBV30 | TGTGCCTGGATCCCCGACAGGCGGGGGAAGCAGTACTTC | CAWIPDRRGKQYF
TRBJ1-2 | - | - | TRBV7-2 | TGTGCCAGCAGCCGAACAGGGATTAACTATGGCTACACCTTC | CASSRTGINYGYTF
TRBJ2-7 | TRBD1 | - | TRBV5-1 | TGCGCCAGCAGCGTCGGGACAGCCATCTACGAGCAGTACTTC | CASSVGTAIYEQYF
TRBJ1-6 | - | - | TRBV30 | TGTGCCTGGGGGCTCCTAATATCCCCCCTCCACTTT | CAWGLLISPLHF
TRBJ2-7 | - | once | TRBV5-1 | TGCGCCAGCAGCTTGGCCTCTGGAGTAGGGGCTTACGAGCAGTACTTC | CASSLASGVGAYEQYF
TRBJ1-4 | TRBD1 | - | TRBV30 | TGTGCCTGGAGCGATGGGACAGGGTTTATTGCAACTAATGAAAAACTGTTTTTT | CAWSDGTGFIATNEKLFF
TRBJ2-7 | - | - | TRBV5-1 | TGCGCCAGCAGCTTGGGACAGGTGGCCGAGCAGTACTTC | CASSLGQVAEQYF
TRBJ2-1 | TRBD2 | - | TRBV30 | TGTGCCTGGACCGTAGGCCTAGCGGGGGGGCTGGTTTCTAAACCGAGCTACAATGAGCAGTTCTTC | CAWTVGLAGGLVSKPSYNEQFF
TRBJ1-3 | - | - | TRBV11-2 | TGTGCCAGCACCGTACAGGGATCTGGAAACACCATATATTTT | CASTVQGSGNTIYF
TRBJ2-4 | - | - | TRBV15 | TGTGCCACCAGCGGCAGGGCTGCCAAAAACATTCAGTACTTC | CATSGRAAKNIQYF
TRBJ1-3 | - | once | TRBV7-9 | TGTGCCAGCAGCTCCAGGATCTTAAGCTCTGGAAACACCATATATTTT | CASSSRILSSGNTIYF